The sequence of this T cell receptor (beta chain) was determined in a study of blood T cells in healthy people across ages. Study results and caveats: No one knew whether donors had CMV, which possibly confounded expanded clonotype changes.

Every sample yielded at least 7 million isolated PBMCs. A second PCR, run for roughly 7 to 11 cycles, used a sample-barcoded 5' primer plus a J-beta primer mix. One entry per CDR3 protein, called by TCRdb with MiXCR from the 5' RACE reads. This table holds some 880,000 distinct CDR3 sequences, around 34% found once. Germline loops: CDR1 SNHLY, CDR2 FYNNEI. The CDR3 sequence is 12 residues long. With 11 bases clipped from V and 3 bases from J, the junction kept 7 bases outside the gene matches. This clonotype was counted ten times or more. Its antigen is currently unknown. Sequencing was done on a sample of blood. The V and J genes are TRBV2 and TRBJ2-7, with 7 bases matching TRBD2. The source is a man younger than 30 in good health. The CDR3 coding sequence is TGTGCCTCCCGATTAGCGGGCTACGAGCAGTACTTC. The encoded protein is CASRLAGYEQYF.